The 14 T cell receptor beta chains below come from one sample, sequenced in a study of blood T cell repertoires in COVID-19. Assay used: immunoSEQ multiplex PCR; TCRdb lists only in-frame clones, some missing. The sample lists about 310,000 clones; under 90% were seen once. Source material: PBMCs or T cells enriched from blood (not recorded which). These receptors were taken from a woman younger than 45 who had recovered from COVID-19.

The chain combines TRBV27 with TRBJ1-2, with 7 bases lining up with TRBD1. The CDR3 totals 16 residues. Looked up from germline, CDR1 is MNHEY and CDR2 is SMNVEV (reference sequence). The V segment lost 6 bases and the J segment 0 bases; nucleotides outside the gene matches: 10. Here the CDR3 reads CASSVRQGGTNYGYTF. For the CDR3, the DNA is TGTGCCAGCAGCGTTAGACAGGGTGGTACTAACTATGGCTACACCTTC.

This clone showed up just once. V gene TRBV30 combines with J gene TRBJ2-1; D is undetermined. V was shortened by 4 bases and J by 2 bases, with 9 bases between the two germline ends. The CDR3 has 13 residues. Germline V gene data show CDR1 as GTSNPN and CDR2 as SVGIG (reference sequence). CDR3 in DNA: TGTGCCTGGAATGTACAGACCTACAATGAGCAGTTCTTC. Protein: CAWNVQTYNEQFF.

This clone has only one observation. The rearrangement links TRBV5-1 to TRBJ2-1, with D possibly being TRBD2 (6 bases). V was clipped by 2 bases and J by 4 bases, with 19 bases between them. The CDR3 contains 17 residues. CDR1 is SGHRS, CDR2 YFSETQ, per germline. CDR3: CASSFPEGLAHYNEQFF. The DNA for the CDR3 is TGCGCCAGCAGCTTCCCGGAGGGCCTAGCGCATTACAATGAGCAGTTCTTC.

The V gene is TRBV7-9, the J gene TRBJ2-1; D not resolved. The germline CDR1 and CDR2 sequences are SEHNR and FQNEAQ (reference sequence). The germline V and J ends were trimmed by 5 bases and 9 bases, with 14 bases remaining between them. The length of the CDR3 is 13 residues. DNA for the CDR3: TGTGCCAGCAGCCCCCCGTGGGCTCGTGAGCAGTTCTTC. Amino acid sequence: CASSPPWAREQFF.

The chain recombines TRBV7-9 with TRBJ1-2; TRBD1 matches at 7 bases. The CDR3 has 17 residues. Germline values: CDR1 SEHNR, CDR2 FQNEAQ (reference sequence). Trimming removed 3 bases from V and 7 bases from J; junction bases left unmatched: 17. The CDR3 sequence is CASSFKIGGGASPGYTF. CDR3 sequence (DNA): TGTGCCAGCAGCTTCAAAATAGGAGGGGGCGCGTCCCCTGGCTACACCTTC.

This clone was seen only a few times. This sequence joins TRBV7-2 and TRBJ2-3; D might be TRBD2 (6 bases). V was shortened by 5 bases and J by 0 bases, with 15 bases between the two germline ends. The length of the CDR3 is 16 residues. CDR1 and CDR2 from the germline V gene are SGHTA and FQGNSA. The CDR3 region has the DNA TGTGCCAGCAGCCCAGATTTTGGGGGGAGCACAGATACGCAGTATTTT. Its translation is CASSPDFGGSTDTQYF.

This chain connects TRBV4-1 to TRBJ1-3; D is possibly TRBD1 (6 bases). Germline lookup yields CDR1 MGHRA and CDR2 YSYEKL. CDR3 length: 14 residues. V lost 0 bases to trimming and J lost 8 bases, with 11 bases between them. The CDR3 nucleotides read TGCGCCAGCAGCCAAGAACCACAGGGAGACACCATATATTTT. It specifies CASSQEPQGDTIYF.

Only one count was recorded for this clone. The chain is built from TRBV5-6 and TRBJ2-3; D perhaps matches TRBD1 (6 bases). Germline CDR1 reads SGHDT; CDR2 reads YYEEEE. The CDR3 contains 13 residues. The V end lost 4 bases, the J end lost 6 bases, and 12 bases lay between the germline ends. The CDR3 protein is CASSPGVLDTQYF. The CDR3 DNA reads TGTGCCAGCAGCCCAGGGGTTTTGGATACGCAGTATTTT.

The chain carries TRBV20-1 and TRBJ1-2, with TRBD1 identical over 9 bases. Germline CDR1 is DFQATT and CDR2 is SNEGSKA (reference sequence). With 5 bases clipped from V and 5 bases from J, the junction kept 15 bases outside the gene matches. The CDR3 consists of 16 residues. CDR3 amino acids: CSARVTGTGSAYGYTF. DNA of the CDR3: TGCAGTGCTCGTGTGACCGGGACAGGGAGTGCTTATGGCTACACCTTC.

The chain carries TRBV27 and TRBJ1-3; D remains ambiguous. Germline V gives CDR1 MNHEY, CDR2 SMNVEV (reference sequence). This CDR3 has 17 amino acids. The germline V and J ends were trimmed by 2 bases and 0 bases, with 14 bases remaining between them. CDR3: CASSLTAGMSSGNTIYF. DNA of the CDR3: TGTGCCAGCAGTTTAACGGCGGGTATGAGCTCTGGAAACACCATATATTTT.

There are a few counts of this clone. The chain has TRBV19 and TRBJ1-2; D is unresolved. Trimming shortened V by 6 bases and J by 2 bases, and 10 bases separated the two germline ends. Germline V CDR1 and CDR2: LNHDA, SQIVND (reference sequence). This CDR3 comprises 13 residues. CDR3 residues: CASSGDLNYGYTF. DNA of the CDR3: TGTGCCAGTAGCGGAGATCTGAACTATGGCTACACCTTC. Combining the CDR3 with reference TRBV19 and TRBJ1-2 gives the whole variable domain DGGITQSPKYLFRKEGQNVTLSCEQNLNHDAMYWYRQDPGQGLRLIYYSQIVNDFQKGDIAEGYSVSREKKESFPLTVTSAQKNPTAFYLCASSGDLNYGYTFGSGTRLTVV.

The chain has TRBV7-9 and TRBJ1-5, with D tentatively TRBD1 (5 bases). Germline V lookup: CDR1 SEHNR, CDR2 FQNEAQ (reference sequence). This CDR3 spans 13 amino acids. The V end lost 6 bases, the J end lost 7 bases, and 13 bases lay between the germline ends. CDR3 residues: CASSLVGGQPQHF. The CDR3 DNA follows: TGTGCCAGCAGTCTAGTCGGGGGACAGCCCCAGCATTTT.

This sequence joins TRBV5-1 and TRBJ1-5, with 7 bases identical to TRBD1. The trim removed 5 bases at V and 5 bases at J, leaving 4 bases unmatched. CDR3 length: 13 residues. The germline V gene has CDR1 SGHRS and CDR2 YFSETQ. The CDR3 DNA is TGCGCCAGCAGTATCCAGGGGGATCAGCCCCAGCATTTT. This sequence encodes CASSIQGDQPQHF.

The chain couples TRBV19 to TRBJ1-4, with D uncertain. Trimming removed 5 bases at V and 3 bases at J, with 10 bases between. Per the germline V gene, CDR1 is LNHDA and CDR2 is SQIVND (reference sequence). The CDR3 length is 14 residues. The chain's CDR3 is CASSFGVANEKLFF. The CDR3, as DNA: TGTGCCAGTAGTTTCGGGGTGGCTAATGAAAAACTGTTTTTT.